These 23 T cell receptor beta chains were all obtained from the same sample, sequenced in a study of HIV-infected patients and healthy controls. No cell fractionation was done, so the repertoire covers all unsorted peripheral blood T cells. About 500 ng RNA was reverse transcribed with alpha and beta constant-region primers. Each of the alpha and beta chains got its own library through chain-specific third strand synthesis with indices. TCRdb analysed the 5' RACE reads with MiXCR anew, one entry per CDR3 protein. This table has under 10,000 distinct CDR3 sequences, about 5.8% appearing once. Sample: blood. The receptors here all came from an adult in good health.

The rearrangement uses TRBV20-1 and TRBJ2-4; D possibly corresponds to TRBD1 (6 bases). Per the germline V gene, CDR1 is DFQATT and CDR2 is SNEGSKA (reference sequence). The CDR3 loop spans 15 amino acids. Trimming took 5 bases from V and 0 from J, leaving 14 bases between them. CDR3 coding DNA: TGCAGTGCTGGAGGACAGTTACTAGCCAAAAACATTCAGTACTTC. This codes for CSAGGQLLAKNIQYF.

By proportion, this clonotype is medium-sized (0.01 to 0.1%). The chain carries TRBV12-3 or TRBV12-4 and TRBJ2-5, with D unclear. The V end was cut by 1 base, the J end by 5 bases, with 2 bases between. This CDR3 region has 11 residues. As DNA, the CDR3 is TGTGCCAGCAGTTTAGGCGAGACCCAGTACTTC. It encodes CASSLGETQYF.

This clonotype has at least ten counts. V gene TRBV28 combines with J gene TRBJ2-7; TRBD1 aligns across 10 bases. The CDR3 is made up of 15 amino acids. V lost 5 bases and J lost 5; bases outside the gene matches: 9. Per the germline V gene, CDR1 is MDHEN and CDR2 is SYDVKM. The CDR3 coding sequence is TGTGCCAGCAGTCCCCTCCGGGACAGGGGAAACGAGCAGTACTTC. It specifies CASSPLRDRGNEQYF.

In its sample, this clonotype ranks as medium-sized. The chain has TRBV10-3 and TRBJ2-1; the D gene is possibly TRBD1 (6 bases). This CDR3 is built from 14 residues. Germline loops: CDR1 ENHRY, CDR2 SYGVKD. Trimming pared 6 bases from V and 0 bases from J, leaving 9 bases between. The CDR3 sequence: CAIRVGGSYNEQFF. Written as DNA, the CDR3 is TGTGCCATCAGGGTAGGGGGCTCCTACAATGAGCAGTTCTTC.

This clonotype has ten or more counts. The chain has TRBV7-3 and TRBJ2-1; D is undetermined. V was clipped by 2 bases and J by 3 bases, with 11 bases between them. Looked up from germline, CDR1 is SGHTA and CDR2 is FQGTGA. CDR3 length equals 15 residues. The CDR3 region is CASSLDNPYYNEQFF. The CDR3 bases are TGTGCCAGCAGCTTAGACAACCCCTACTACAATGAGCAGTTCTTC.

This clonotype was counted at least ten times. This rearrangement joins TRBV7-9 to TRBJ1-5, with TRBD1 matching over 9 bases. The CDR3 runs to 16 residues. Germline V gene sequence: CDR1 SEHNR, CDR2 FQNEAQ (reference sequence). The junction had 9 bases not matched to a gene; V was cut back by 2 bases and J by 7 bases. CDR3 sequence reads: CASSLYGTGNAQPQHF. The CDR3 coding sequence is TGTGCCAGCAGCTTATATGGGACAGGGAATGCCCAGCCCCAGCATTTT.

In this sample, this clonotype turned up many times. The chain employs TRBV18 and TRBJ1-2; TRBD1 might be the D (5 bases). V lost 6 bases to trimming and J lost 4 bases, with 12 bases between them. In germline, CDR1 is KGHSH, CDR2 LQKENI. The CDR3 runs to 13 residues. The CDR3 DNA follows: TGTGCCAGCTCTCGGGGCGCCGGCTATGGCTACACCTTC. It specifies CASSRGAGYGYTF.

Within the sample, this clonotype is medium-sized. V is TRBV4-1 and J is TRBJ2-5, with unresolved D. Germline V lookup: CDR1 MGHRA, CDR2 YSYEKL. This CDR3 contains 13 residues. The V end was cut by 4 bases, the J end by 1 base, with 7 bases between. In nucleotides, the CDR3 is TGCGCCAGCAGCCCCTCGATCCAAGAGACCCAGTACTTC. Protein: CASSPSIQETQYF.

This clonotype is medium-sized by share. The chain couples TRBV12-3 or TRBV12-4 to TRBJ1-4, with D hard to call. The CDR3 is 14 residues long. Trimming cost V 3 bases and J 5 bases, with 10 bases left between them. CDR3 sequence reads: CASSFRGLNEKLFF. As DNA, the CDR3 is TGTGCCAGCAGTTTTAGAGGGCTAAATGAAAAACTGTTTTTT.

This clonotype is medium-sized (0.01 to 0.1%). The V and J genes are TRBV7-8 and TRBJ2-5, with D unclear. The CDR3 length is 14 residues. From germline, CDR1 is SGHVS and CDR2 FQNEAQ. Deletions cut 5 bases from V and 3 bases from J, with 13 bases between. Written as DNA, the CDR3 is TGTGCCAGCAGCCCCTTAAGTCGAGAAGAGACCCAGTACTTC. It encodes CASSPLSREETQYF.

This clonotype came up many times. As DNA, the CDR3 is TGTGCCAGCAGTCCAACCTCAAGCCTCACCTACAATGAGCAGTTCTTC. Translating it yields CASSPTSSLTYNEQFF. This sequence joins TRBV7-6 and TRBJ2-1, with no clear D. The CDR3 has 16 residues. Trimming took 6 bases from V and 2 from J, leaving 17 bases between them. Germline lookup yields CDR1 SGHVS and CDR2 FNYEAQ.

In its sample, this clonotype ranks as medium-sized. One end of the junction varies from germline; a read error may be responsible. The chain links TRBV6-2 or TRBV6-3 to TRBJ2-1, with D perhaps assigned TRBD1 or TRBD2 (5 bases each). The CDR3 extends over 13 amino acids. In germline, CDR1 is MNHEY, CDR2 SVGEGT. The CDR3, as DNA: TGTGCCAGCAGTGTTGGGACCCATACTTATAAATCCTTC. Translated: CASSVGTHTYKSF.

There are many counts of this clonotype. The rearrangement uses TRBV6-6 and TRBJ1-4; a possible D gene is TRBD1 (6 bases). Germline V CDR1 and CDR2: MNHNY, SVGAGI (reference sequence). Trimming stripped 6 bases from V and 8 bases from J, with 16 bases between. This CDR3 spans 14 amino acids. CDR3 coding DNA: TGTGCCAGCAGGAGGGGGACACTAGGCGAAAAACTGTTTTTT. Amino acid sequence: CASRRGTLGEKLFF.

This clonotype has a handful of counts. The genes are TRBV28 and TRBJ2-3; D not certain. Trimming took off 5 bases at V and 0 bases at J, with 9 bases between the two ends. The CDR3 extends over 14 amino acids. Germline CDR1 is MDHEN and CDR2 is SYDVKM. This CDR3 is CASSPGASTDTQYF. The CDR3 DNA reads TGTGCCAGCAGTCCTGGAGCTAGCACAGATACGCAGTATTTT.

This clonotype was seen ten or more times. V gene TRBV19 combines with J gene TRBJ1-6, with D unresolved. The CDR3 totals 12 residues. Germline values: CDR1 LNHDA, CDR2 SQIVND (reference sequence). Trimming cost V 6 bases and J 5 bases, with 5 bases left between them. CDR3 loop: CASSGDNSPLHF. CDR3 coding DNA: TGTGCCAGTAGCGGGGATAATTCACCCCTCCACTTT.

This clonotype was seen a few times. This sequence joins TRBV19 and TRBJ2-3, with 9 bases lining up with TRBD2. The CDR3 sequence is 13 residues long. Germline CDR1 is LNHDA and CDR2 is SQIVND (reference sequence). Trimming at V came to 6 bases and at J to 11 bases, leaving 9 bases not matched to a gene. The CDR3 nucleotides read TGTGCCAGTAGGGGGACTAGCACCAACTTGCAGTATTTT. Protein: CASRGTSTNLQYF.

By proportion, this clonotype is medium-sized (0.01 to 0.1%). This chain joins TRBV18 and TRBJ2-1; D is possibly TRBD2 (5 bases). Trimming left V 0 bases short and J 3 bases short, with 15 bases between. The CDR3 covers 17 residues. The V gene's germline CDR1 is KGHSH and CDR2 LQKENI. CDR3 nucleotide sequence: TGTGCCAGCTCACCACCGAGGGCCCCTGATTTCTACAATGAGCAGTTCTTC. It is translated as CASSPPRAPDFYNEQFF. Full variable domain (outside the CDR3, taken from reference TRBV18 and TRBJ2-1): NAGVMQNPRHLVRRRGQEARLRCSPMKGHSHVYWYRQLPEEGLKFMVYLQKENIIDESGMPKERFSAEFPKEGPSILRIQQVVRGDSAAYFCASSPPRAPDFYNEQFFGPGTRLTVL.

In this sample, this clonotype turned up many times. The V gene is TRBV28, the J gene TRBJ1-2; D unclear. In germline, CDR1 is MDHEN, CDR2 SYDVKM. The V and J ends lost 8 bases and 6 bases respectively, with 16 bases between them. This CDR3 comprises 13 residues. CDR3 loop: CASQVQIRDGYTF. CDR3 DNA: TGTGCCAGCCAAGTCCAAATCCGAGATGGCTACACCTTC.

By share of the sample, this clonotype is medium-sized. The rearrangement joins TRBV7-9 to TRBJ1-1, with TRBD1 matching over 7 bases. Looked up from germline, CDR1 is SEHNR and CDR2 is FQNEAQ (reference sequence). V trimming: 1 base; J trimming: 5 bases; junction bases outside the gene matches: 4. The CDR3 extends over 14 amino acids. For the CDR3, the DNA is TGTGCCAGCAGCTTAGACCAGGGACAGACTGAAGCTTTCTTT. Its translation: CASSLDQGQTEAFF.

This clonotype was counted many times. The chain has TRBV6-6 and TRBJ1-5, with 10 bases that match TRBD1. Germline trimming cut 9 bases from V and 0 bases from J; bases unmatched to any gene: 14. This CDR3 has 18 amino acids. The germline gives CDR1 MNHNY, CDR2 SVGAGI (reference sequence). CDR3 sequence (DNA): TGTGCCAGACATAACCGGGACAGGGGTCTAAGTAGCAATCAGCCCCAGCATTTT. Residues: CARHNRDRGLSSNQPQHF.

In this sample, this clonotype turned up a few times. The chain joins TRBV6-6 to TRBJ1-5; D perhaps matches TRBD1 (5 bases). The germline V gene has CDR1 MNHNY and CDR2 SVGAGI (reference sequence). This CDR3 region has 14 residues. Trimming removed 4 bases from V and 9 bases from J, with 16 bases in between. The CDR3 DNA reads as TGTGCCAGCAGTTTCCTCGAAATGGGGGGGCCCCAGCATTTT. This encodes CASSFLEMGGPQHF.

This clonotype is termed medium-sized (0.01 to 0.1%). CDR3 nucleotide sequence: TGTGCCAGCAGCCCAAAACCGACAGCGATCTATGGCTACACCTTC. Translated: CASSPKPTAIYGYTF. The chain employs TRBV14 and TRBJ1-2, with D maybe TRBD1 (5 bases). Germline-derived CDR1 and CDR2 are SGHDN and FVKESK. Trimming stripped 4 bases from V and 4 bases from J, with 16 bases between. This CDR3 has 15 amino acids.

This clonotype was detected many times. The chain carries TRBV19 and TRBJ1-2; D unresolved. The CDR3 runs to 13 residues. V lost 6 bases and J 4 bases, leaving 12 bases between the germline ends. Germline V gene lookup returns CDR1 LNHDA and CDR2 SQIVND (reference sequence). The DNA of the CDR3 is TGTGCCAGTAGGCGCGACAACTTCTATGGCTACACCTTC. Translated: CASRRDNFYGYTF. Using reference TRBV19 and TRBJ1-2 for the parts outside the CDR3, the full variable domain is DGGITQSPKYLFRKEGQNVTLSCEQNLNHDAMYWYRQDPGQGLRLIYYSQIVNDFQKGDIAEGYSVSREKKESFPLTVTSAQKNPTAFYLCASRRDNFYGYTFGSGTRLTVV.